This entry lists 2 T cell receptor beta chains sequenced from one sample in a study of human T cells and chemical hapten exposure. Time point specified: patch test 2, 6 weeks after DPC sensitization. This sample's treatment: therapeutic diphenylcyclopropenone sensitization with weekly scalp DPC. TCRdb used MiXCR to reprocess the RACE reads, holding one entry per CDR3 protein. The sample records over 70,000 distinct CDR3 sequences, under 14% being singletons. The sequenced sample was whole blood, obtained in connection with sensitization to the hapten diphenylcyclopropenone (DPC). These TCRs come from a man between 18 and 29 years old with alopecia areata. Some clones in this sample may be carry-over from other donors' samples.

The chain has TRBV10-3 and TRBJ2-3; the D is unclear. The V gene's germline CDR1 is ENHRY and CDR2 SYGVKD. The CDR3 is 13 amino acids. V shed 4 bases and J shed 1 base, with 6 bases lying between them. DNA for the CDR3: TGTGCCATCAGTGCGGACGGCACAGATACGCAGTATTTT. Protein: CAISADGTDTQYF.

This clonotype was observed many times. The V and J genes are TRBV7-2 and TRBJ2-3; 10 positions match TRBD1. V dropped 5 bases and J dropped 3; count of bases not matched to a gene: 5. This CDR3 is 15 amino acids long. The germline gives CDR1 SGHTA, CDR2 FQGNSA. The CDR3 sequence is CASSPEGQGTDTQYF. The CDR3, as DNA: TGTGCCAGCAGCCCAGAGGGACAGGGGACAGATACGCAGTATTTT.